This T cell receptor (beta chain) was identified in a study of shared clonotypes between healthy human individuals. Study-level results: Larger estimated richness was generally seen in naive subsets than in memory subsets. What rarefaction showed was incomplete sorted-subset sequencing despite large depth.

A note on this clone: The antigen is not known.

Libraries were prepared by immunoSEQ multiplex PCR; TCRdb keeps only in-frame clonotypes and omits some of them. The sample lists 1,400,000 or so clones, around 98.5% occurring once. The CDR3 is 14 amino acids. Germline V gives CDR1 LNHDA, CDR2 SQIVND (reference sequence). Trimming removed 7 bases at V and 6 bases at J, with 16 bases between. The chain carries TRBV19 and TRBJ2-1, with D tentatively TRBD2 (6 bases). The TCR comes from a man younger than 45 in good health. Source material: naive CD4+ T cells sorted from blood. Subset described: CD45RA+ positively selected. CDR3 in amino acids: CASTSSGVSNEQFF. The DNA of the CDR3 is TGTGCCAGTACCTCCTCGGGAGTGAGCAATGAGCAGTTCTTC.